This TCR beta chain stems from a study of OX40 agonist ivuxolimab in advanced cancers. General study findings and limits: Within 6 weeks, CD4+ and CD8+ blood T cells expanded clonally at 0.1 to 3.0 mg/kg.

The assay was immunoSEQ multiplex PCR, and TCRdb's table has in-frame clones only and misses some. The sample lists about 51,000 clones, almost 90% seen once, with about 3.7% in the top ten. Trimming took 0 bases from V and 2 from J; bases not matched to a gene: 4. This CDR3 is built from 15 residues. Germline lookup yields CDR1 SGDLS and CDR2 YYNGEE. On this clone: The antigen is not known.

Sequencing used CD4+ or CD8+ T cells sorted from blood, obtained in a trial of the OX40 agonist ivuxolimab. The clonotype comes from an adult with an advanced solid tumor such as melanoma, head and neck, liver or kidney cancer. The V gene is TRBV9, the J gene TRBJ2-7; 8 bases are shared with TRBD1. The CDR3 region is CASSVGTGLTYEQYF. For the CDR3, the DNA is TGTGCCAGCAGCGTAGGGACAGGGTTAACCTACGAGCAGTACTTC.